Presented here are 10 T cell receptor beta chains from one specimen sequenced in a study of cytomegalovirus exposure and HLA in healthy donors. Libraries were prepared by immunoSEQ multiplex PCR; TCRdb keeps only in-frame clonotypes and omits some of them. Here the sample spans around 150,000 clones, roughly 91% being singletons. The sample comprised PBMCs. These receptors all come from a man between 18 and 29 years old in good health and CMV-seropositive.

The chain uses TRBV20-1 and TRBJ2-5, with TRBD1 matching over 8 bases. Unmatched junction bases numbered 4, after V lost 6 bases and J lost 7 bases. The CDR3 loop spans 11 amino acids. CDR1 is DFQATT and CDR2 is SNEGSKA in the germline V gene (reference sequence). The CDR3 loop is CSAPTGVTQYF. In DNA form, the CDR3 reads TGCAGTGCACCGACAGGGGTGACCCAGTACTTC.

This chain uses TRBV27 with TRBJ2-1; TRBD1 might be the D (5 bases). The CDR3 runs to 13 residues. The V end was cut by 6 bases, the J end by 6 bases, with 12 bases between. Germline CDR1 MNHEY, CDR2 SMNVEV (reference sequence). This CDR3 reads CASRPGLGNEQFF. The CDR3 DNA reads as TGTGCCAGCAGACCAGGGCTCGGCAATGAGCAGTTCTTC.

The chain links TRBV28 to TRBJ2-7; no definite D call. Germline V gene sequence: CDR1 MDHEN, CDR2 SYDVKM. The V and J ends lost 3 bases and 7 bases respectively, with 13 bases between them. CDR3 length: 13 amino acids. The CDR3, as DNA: TGTGCCAGCAGTTTTCAGACACCGAGAGAGCAGTACTTC. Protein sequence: CASSFQTPREQYF.

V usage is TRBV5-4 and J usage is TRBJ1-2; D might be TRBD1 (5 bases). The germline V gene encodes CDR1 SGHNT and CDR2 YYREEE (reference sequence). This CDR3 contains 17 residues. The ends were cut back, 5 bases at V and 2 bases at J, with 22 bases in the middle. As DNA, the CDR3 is TGTGCCAGCAGGGATTGGGGCAGGGTCCCACTAAACTATGGCTACACCTTC. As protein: CASRDWGRVPLNYGYTF.

This CDR3 is CASSSKRQGYEQYF. In DNA form, the CDR3 reads TGTGCCAGCAGCAGTAAAAGACAGGGCTACGAGCAGTACTTC. This rearrangement joins TRBV7-8 to TRBJ2-7; 7 bases fit TRBD1. Germline CDR1 and CDR2: SGHVS and FQNEAQ. The junction had 7 bases not matched to a gene; V was cut back by 5 bases and J by 3 bases. This CDR3 spans 14 amino acids.

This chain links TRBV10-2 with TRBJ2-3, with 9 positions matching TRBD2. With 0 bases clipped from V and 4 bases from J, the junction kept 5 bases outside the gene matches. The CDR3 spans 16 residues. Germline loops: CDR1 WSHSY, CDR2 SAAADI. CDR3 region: CASSESASGIADTQYF. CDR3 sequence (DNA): TGCGCCAGCAGTGAGTCGGCTAGCGGGATAGCAGATACGCAGTATTTT.

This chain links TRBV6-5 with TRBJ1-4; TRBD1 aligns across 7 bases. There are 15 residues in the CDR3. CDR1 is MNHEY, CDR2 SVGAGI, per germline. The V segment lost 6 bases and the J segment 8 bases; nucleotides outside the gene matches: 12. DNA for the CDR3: TGTGCCAGCAGGCCAGGGGGTTCGGGAAGGGAAAAACTGTTTTTT. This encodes CASRPGGSGREKLFF.

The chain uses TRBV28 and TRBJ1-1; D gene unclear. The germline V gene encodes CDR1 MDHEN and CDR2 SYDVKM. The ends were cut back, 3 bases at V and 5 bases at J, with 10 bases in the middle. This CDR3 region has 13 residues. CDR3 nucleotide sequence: TGTGCCAGCAGTTTCGGGTTGTGGACTGAAGCTTTCTTT. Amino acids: CASSFGLWTEAFF.

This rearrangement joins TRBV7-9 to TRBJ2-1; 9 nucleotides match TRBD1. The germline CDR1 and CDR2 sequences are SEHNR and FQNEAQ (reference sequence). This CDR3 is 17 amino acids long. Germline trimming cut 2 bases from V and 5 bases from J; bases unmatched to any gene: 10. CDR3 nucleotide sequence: TGTGCCAGCAGCTTATTTCGGGACAGGGTAGCCAACAATGAGCAGTTCTTC. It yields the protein CASSLFRDRVANNEQFF.

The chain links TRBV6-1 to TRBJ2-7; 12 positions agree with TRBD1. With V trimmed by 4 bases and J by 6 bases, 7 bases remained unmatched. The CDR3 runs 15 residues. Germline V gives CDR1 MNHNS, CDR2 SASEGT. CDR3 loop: CASSGAGTGGAEQYF. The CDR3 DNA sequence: TGTGCCAGCAGTGGTGCAGGGACAGGGGGCGCCGAGCAGTACTTC.